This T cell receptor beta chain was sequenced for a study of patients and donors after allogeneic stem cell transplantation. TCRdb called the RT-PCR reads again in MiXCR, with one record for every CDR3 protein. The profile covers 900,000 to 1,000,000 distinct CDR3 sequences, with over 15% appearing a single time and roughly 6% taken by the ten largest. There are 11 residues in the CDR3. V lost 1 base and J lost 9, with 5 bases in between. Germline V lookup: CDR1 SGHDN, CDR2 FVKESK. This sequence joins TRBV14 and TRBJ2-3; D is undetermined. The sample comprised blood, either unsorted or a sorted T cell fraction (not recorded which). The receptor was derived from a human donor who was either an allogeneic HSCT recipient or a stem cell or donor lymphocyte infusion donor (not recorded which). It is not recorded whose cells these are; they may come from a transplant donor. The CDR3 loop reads CASSQVATQYF. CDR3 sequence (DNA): TGTGCCAGCAGCCAAGTTGCCACGCAGTATTTT.